Listed here are 29 T cell receptor beta chains from one sample, sequenced in a study of siplizumab effects on memory and regulatory T cells. Generated by immunoSEQ multiplex PCR, the TCRdb table keeps only in-frame clones and is missing some. The table shows more than 90,000 clones, with about nine tenths occurring only once. Sequencing used non-Treg CD4+ T cells sorted from blood. The receptors stem from a human donor in good health.

V gene TRBV5-4 combines with J gene TRBJ2-3, with no clear D. Between the trimmed V and J ends, which lost 3 bases and 2 bases, there was a span of 16 bases. The germline gives CDR1 SGHNT, CDR2 YYREEE (reference sequence). CDR3 length: 16 amino acids. The CDR3 region is CASSSPFFGDTDTQYF. The CDR3 DNA sequence: TGTGCCAGCAGCTCCCCCTTCTTTGGGGACACAGATACGCAGTATTTT.

The rearrangement links TRBV19 to TRBJ2-5; 9 bases line up with TRBD1. CDR3 size: 14 residues. The V segment lost 6 bases and the J segment 3 bases; nucleotides outside the gene matches: 5. CDR1 is LNHDA, CDR2 SQIVND, per germline (reference sequence). The CDR3 DNA is TGTGCCAGTAGGGGCCGGGACAGGGAAGAGACCCAGTACTTC. Its protein product is CASRGRDREETQYF.

This chain uses TRBV7-9 with TRBJ1-2, with TRBD1 identical over 7 bases. The CDR3 totals 14 residues. The germline CDR1 and CDR2 sequences are SEHNR and FQNEAQ (reference sequence). V lost 5 bases and J lost 7; bases outside the gene matches: 10. The CDR3 nucleotides are TGTGCCAGCAGCCCCACAGGGGCCTCGTTTGGCTACACCTTC. Its translation is CASSPTGASFGYTF.

The rearrangement joins TRBV5-6 to TRBJ1-5; D call uncertain. V was clipped by 4 bases and J by 7 bases, with 18 bases between them. Germline V gene data show CDR1 as SGHDT and CDR2 as YYEEEE. The CDR3 is made up of 15 amino acids. This CDR3 reads CASSMMSAVGQPQHF. The CDR3 nucleotides are TGTGCCAGCAGCATGATGAGCGCTGTGGGGCAGCCCCAGCATTTT.

The chain couples TRBV5-1 to TRBJ2-3, with 8 bases matching TRBD2. The CDR3 consists of 15 residues. J was trimmed by 1 base and V by 6 bases; bases with no gene match: 7. Germline V gene lookup returns CDR1 SGHRS and CDR2 YFSETQ. As DNA, the CDR3 is TGCGCCAGCACGGGACTTAGCGGGGGCACAGATACGCAGTATTTT. This translates into CASTGLSGGTDTQYF. Together with reference TRBV5-1 and TRBJ2-3, the CDR3 gives the full variable domain: KAGVTQTPRYLIKTRGQQVTLSCSPISGHRSVSWYQQTPGQGLQFLFEYFSETQRNKGNFPGRFSGRQFSNSRSEMNVSTLELGDSALYLCASTGLSGGTDTQYFGPGTRLTVL.

V is TRBV5-1 and J is TRBJ2-3, with 13 nucleotides matching TRBD2. Germline V gene sequence: CDR1 SGHRS, CDR2 YFSETQ. Trimming took 1 base from V and 6 from J; bases not matched to a gene: 5. There are 16 residues in the CDR3. CDR3 in amino acids: CASSLRTSGSRDTQYF. The CDR3 bases are TGCGCCAGCAGCTTGCGGACTAGCGGGAGCCGCGATACGCAGTATTTT.

The chain uses TRBV30 and TRBJ1-1; D is ambiguous. The V gene lost 0 bases and the J gene lost 3 bases, with 14 bases spanning the gap. Germline lookup yields CDR1 GTSNPN and CDR2 SVGIG (reference sequence). The CDR3 is 15 amino acids. Here the CDR3 reads CAWSVPENYHTEAFF. The CDR3 DNA follows: TGTGCCTGGAGTGTGCCAGAGAATTACCACACTGAAGCTTTCTTT.

This chain joins TRBV9 and TRBJ1-3, with TRBD1 as a possible D gene (6 bases). CDR3 length equals 15 residues. From germline, CDR1 is SGDLS and CDR2 YYNGEE. V shed 1 base and J shed 0 bases, with 8 bases lying between them. For the CDR3, the DNA is TGTGCCAGCAGCGTAACGGACAGCTCTGGAAACACCATATATTTT. Protein sequence: CASSVTDSSGNTIYF.

This clone was found once. The chain links TRBV5-4 to TRBJ2-1; 12 nucleotides match TRBD2. The CDR3 is 16 residues long. The germline gives CDR1 SGHNT, CDR2 YYREEE (reference sequence). V lost 4 bases, J lost 10 bases, and 12 bases stayed unmatched. CDR3: CASSPIPSGRAWEQFF. CDR3 coding DNA: TGTGCCAGCAGCCCAATCCCTAGCGGGAGGGCCTGGGAGCAGTTCTTC. Full variable domain (remainder filled in from reference TRBV5-4 and TRBJ2-1): ETGVTQSPTHLIKTRGQQVTLRCSSQSGHNTVSWYQQALGQGPQFIFQYYREEENGRGNFPPRFSGLQFPNYSSELNVNALELDDSALYLCASSPIPSGRAWEQFFGPGTRLTVL.

The chain couples TRBV29-1 to TRBJ1-3, with D unclear. V lost 6 bases and J lost 0, with 6 bases in between. CDR3 length equals 12 residues. Germline CDR1 SQVTM, CDR2 ANQGSEA. CDR3 protein: CSVTRSGNTIYF. The CDR3 DNA is TGCAGCGTCACCCGCTCTGGAAACACCATATATTTT.

Only one count was recorded for this clone. The chain joins TRBV7-9 to TRBJ1-1; no firm D call. CDR1 and CDR2 (germline): SEHNR, FQNEAQ (reference sequence). The germline V and J ends were trimmed by 5 bases and 6 bases, with 13 bases remaining between them. This CDR3 spans 13 amino acids. CDR3 bases: TGTGCCAGCAGCCAGACAACGATATCTGAAGCTTTCTTT. This translates into CASSQTTISEAFF.

This clone has just one count. The chain employs TRBV29-1 and TRBJ2-5; no clear D. V was pared by 6 bases and J by 3 bases, with 5 bases between. The CDR3 spans 10 residues. In germline, CDR1 is SQVTM, CDR2 ANQGSEA. CDR3 region: CSVGKETQYF. DNA for the CDR3: TGCAGCGTGGGCAAAGAGACCCAGTACTTC.

The rearrangement uses TRBV5-4 and TRBJ2-5, with D perhaps matching TRBD1 (5 bases). CDR1 is SGHNT, CDR2 YYREEE, per germline (reference sequence). V was cut by 4 bases and J by 8 bases, with 9 bases left in between. The length of the CDR3 is 11 residues. The CDR3 DNA is TGTGCCAGCAGCCGGCAGGGAACCCAGTACTTC. Translated, it gives CASSRQGTQYF.

The chain carries TRBV5-1 and TRBJ1-4, with D possibly matching TRBD1 (5 bases). The V and J ends lost 2 bases and 3 bases respectively, with 14 bases between them. Germline V gives CDR1 SGHRS, CDR2 YFSETQ. The CDR3 totals 16 residues. The CDR3 bases are TGCGCCAGCAGCTTAGGGGCATGGGGGGCTAATGAAAAACTGTTTTTT. The encoded protein is CASSLGAWGANEKLFF.

This chain links TRBV6-5 with TRBJ2-1, with 11 bases fitting TRBD2. CDR3 size: 15 residues. V lost 6 bases and J lost 4; bases outside the gene matches: 5. Germline-derived CDR1 and CDR2 are MNHEY and SVGAGI. The CDR3 DNA reads TGTGCCAGCAGGGCCGGGACTAGCGGATACAATGAGCAGTTCTTC. This translates into CASRAGTSGYNEQFF.

The chain combines TRBV6-1 with TRBJ1-5, with D possibly matching TRBD1 (5 bases). V gave up 1 base and J gave up 6 bases, with 13 bases separating them. The CDR3 contains 15 residues. CDR1 is MNHNS, CDR2 SASEGT, per germline. CDR3 sequence reads: CASSEVAGSSQPQHF. CDR3 DNA: TGTGCCAGCAGTGAAGTAGCAGGGTCGAGTCAGCCCCAGCATTTT.

The CDR3: CATGRTGKTDTQYF. CDR3 sequence (DNA): TGTGCCACCGGGCGGACAGGGAAAACAGATACGCAGTATTTT. The chain recombines TRBV6-5 with TRBJ2-3; TRBD1 matches 8 bases. The germline V gene encodes CDR1 MNHEY and CDR2 SVGAGI. The CDR3 is 14 residues long. V dropped 10 bases and J dropped 3; count of bases not matched to a gene: 9.

The rearrangement links TRBV7-2 to TRBJ1-2; 8 positions agree with TRBD1. After removal of 2 bases from V and 3 bases from J, the junction contained 8 bases not matched to a gene. Germline CDR1 reads SGHTA; CDR2 reads FQGNSA. There are 16 residues in the CDR3. The CDR3 reads CASSLRYGQGDYGYTF. DNA of the CDR3: TGTGCCAGCAGCTTAAGGTACGGACAGGGCGACTATGGCTACACCTTC.

This clone was picked up one time. This sequence joins TRBV4-1 and TRBJ2-1, with 9 bases identical to TRBD2. Per the germline V gene, CDR1 is MGHRA and CDR2 is YSYEKL. This CDR3 has 17 residues. Unmatched junction bases numbered 7, after V lost 0 bases and J lost 4 bases. The CDR3 DNA is TGCGCCAGCAGCCAAGAAGGGGCTAGCGGGACTTACAATGAGCAGTTCTTC. This sequence encodes CASSQEGASGTYNEQFF.

The V and J genes are TRBV18 and TRBJ1-1; weak D call: TRBD1 (6 bases). CDR1 is KGHSH and CDR2 is LQKENI in the germline V gene. CDR3 size: 15 residues. V lost 4 bases and J 4 bases, leaving 16 bases between the germline ends. The CDR3 DNA reads as TGTGCCAGCTCACGAAACAGGGAGAGAGGCACTGAAGCTTTCTTT. Its protein product is CASSRNRERGTEAFF.

The chain joins TRBV12-5 to TRBJ2-5; D gene unclear. Germline CDR1 LGHNT, CDR2 FRNRAP. There are 12 residues in the CDR3. V shed 2 bases and J shed 5 bases, with 6 bases lying between them. In DNA, the CDR3 is TGTGCTAGTGGTTTGTTCGACGAGACCCAGTACTTC. It translates to CASGLFDETQYF.

The chain recombines TRBV19 with TRBJ2-7; 9 positions match TRBD2. Germline CDR1 LNHDA, CDR2 SQIVND (reference sequence). The V segment lost 5 bases and the J segment 4 bases; nucleotides outside the gene matches: 6. The CDR3 extends over 14 amino acids. CDR3: CASSAGTSKYEQYF. CDR3 DNA sequence: TGTGCCAGTAGTGCCGGGACTAGCAAGTACGAGCAGTACTTC. The full variable domain, with the rest looked up from reference TRBV19 and TRBJ2-7, is DGGITQSPKYLFRKEGQNVTLSCEQNLNHDAMYWYRQDPGQGLRLIYYSQIVNDFQKGDIAEGYSVSREKKESFPLTVTSAQKNPTAFYLCASSAGTSKYEQYFGPGTRLTVT.

This clone showed up just once. The V gene is TRBV27, the J gene TRBJ2-6, with D unresolved. Germline V gene lookup returns CDR1 MNHEY and CDR2 SMNVEV (reference sequence). CDR3 length: 16 residues. Trimming took 2 bases from V and 0 from J, leaving 8 bases between them. CDR3: CASSLVIGSGANVLTF. The CDR3, as DNA: TGTGCCAGCAGTTTAGTCATAGGCTCTGGGGCCAACGTCCTGACTTTC.

The chain has TRBV6-5 and TRBJ1-2, with 10 bases identical to TRBD1. Germline CDR1 and CDR2: MNHEY and SVGAGI. This CDR3 region has 15 residues. J lost 4 bases, V lost 0 bases, and 2 bases had no gene match. The CDR3 bases are TGTGCCAGCAGTTACTCGGGACAGGGGACCTATGGCTACACCTTC. Protein sequence: CASSYSGQGTYGYTF.

V usage is TRBV9 and J usage is TRBJ1-4, with no clear D. Germline lookup yields CDR1 SGDLS and CDR2 YYNGEE. V was clipped by 2 bases and J by 0 bases, with 8 bases between them. CDR3 length: 15 amino acids. This CDR3 is CASSVATATNEKLFF. Written as DNA, the CDR3 is TGTGCCAGCAGCGTCGCCACGGCAACTAATGAAAAACTGTTTTTT.

V usage is TRBV27 and J usage is TRBJ1-1, with 7 nucleotides matching TRBD1. The CDR3 has 14 amino acids. The junction had 6 bases not matched to a gene; V was cut back by 6 bases and J by 2 bases. Per the germline V gene, CDR1 is MNHEY and CDR2 is SMNVEV (reference sequence). CDR3 region: CASRRDSRNTEAFF. The CDR3, as DNA: TGTGCCAGCAGGAGGGACAGCCGAAACACTGAAGCTTTCTTT.

The rearrangement joins TRBV5-1 to TRBJ2-3, with 10 bases fitting TRBD2. The CDR3 is made up of 16 amino acids. The junction had 5 bases not matched to a gene; V was cut back by 0 bases and J by 4 bases. Germline CDR1 is SGHRS and CDR2 is YFSETQ. The CDR3 region is CASSLGASGSADTQYF. CDR3 bases: TGCGCCAGCAGCTTGGGGGCTAGCGGGAGCGCAGATACGCAGTATTTT.

The chain uses TRBV10-3 and TRBJ1-5; 9 bases fit TRBD1. The CDR3 loop spans 15 amino acids. CDR1 and CDR2 from the germline V gene are ENHRY and SYGVKD. V lost 3 bases and J lost 6; bases outside the gene matches: 6. CDR3 sequence reads: CAISERPDRGQPQHF. CDR3 sequence (DNA): TGTGCCATCAGTGAAAGACCGGACAGGGGTCAGCCCCAGCATTTT.

The chain joins TRBV5-1 to TRBJ1-2; 8 bases fit TRBD1. This CDR3 has 13 residues. Germline V gives CDR1 SGHRS, CDR2 YFSETQ. V trimming: 3 bases; J trimming: 8 bases; junction bases outside the gene matches: 6. CDR3 in amino acids: CASSSGQGGGYTF. The CDR3, as DNA: TGCGCCAGCAGCTCTGGACAGGGAGGCGGCTACACCTTC.